These 22 T cell receptor beta chains were sequenced from one sample in a study of CXCR3-negative and CXCR3-positive naive CD8 T cells. Which antigens these TCRs recognize remains unknown. TRB cDNA was prepared as libraries by UMI-labeled 5' RACE. TCRdb reprocessed the 5' RACE reads and reports one entry per CDR3 protein, with no DNA. The listing records 120,000 or so distinct CDR3 sequences. Study-wide results and caveats: Greater hydrophobicity was found in TRB CDR3s of CXCR3-positive naive cells than of CXCR3-negative naive cells.

Sequenced material: naive CXCR3+ CD8+ T cells from blood. Described subset: CD45RO-CCR7+CD27+CD95- naive CD8+ T cells expressing CXCR3 (TNR3+). Source of these receptors: a human donor in good health. Some clones in this sample may be carry-over from other donors' samples.

The genes are TRBV29-1 and TRBJ1-1; no DNA is available, so the TRBD1 call from TCRdb remains unchecked. Germline loops: CDR1 SQVTM, CDR2 ANQGSEA. The CDR3 totals 15 residues. The CDR3 spells CSVLGTGGWETEAFF.

The chain employs TRBV29-1 and TRBJ2-3. From germline, CDR1 is SQVTM and CDR2 ANQGSEA. CDR3 length: 15 amino acids. CDR3 in amino acids: CSVLSLGPNTDTQYF.

V gene TRBV20-1 combines with J gene TRBJ2-7. The CDR3 contains 12 residues. Germline V gene lookup returns CDR1 DFQATT and CDR2 SNEGSKA (reference sequence). The CDR3 region is CSARARSYEQYF.

This chain joins TRBV19 and TRBJ2-7; absent DNA, TCRdb's TRBD1 call cannot be checked. This CDR3 contains 14 residues. Germline V gene sequence: CDR1 LNHDA, CDR2 SQIVND (reference sequence). The CDR3 loop reads CASSPTTGQYEQYF.

The chain is built from TRBV6-4 and TRBJ2-7; TCRdb reports TRBD2, a call that lacks DNA to check it against. Germline CDR1 and CDR2: MRHNA and SNTAGT. This CDR3 has 20 residues. The CDR3 loop is CASSEGLEGPIAGGPHEQYF.

The chain links TRBV29-1 to TRBJ1-5; the TRBD1 assignment by TCRdb is unverifiable without DNA. CDR3 length equals 14 residues. CDR1 and CDR2 (germline): SQVTM, ANQGSEA. The CDR3 sequence is CSVETGGGNQPQHF.

The J gene is TRBJ1-1, the V gene TRBV10-2; lacking DNA, the TRBD1 call made by TCRdb goes unchecked. The CDR3 extends over 15 amino acids. The germline CDR1 and CDR2 sequences are WSHSY and SAAADI. The CDR3 here is CASSGDRLQDTEAFF.

V gene TRBV13 combines with J gene TRBJ2-1. This CDR3 contains 17 residues. Germline CDR1 PRHDT, CDR2 FYEKMQ (reference sequence). CDR3 loop: CASSLGRGSISYNEQFF. The full variable domain, its missing parts supplied by reference TRBV13 and TRBJ2-1, is AAGVIQSPRHLIKEKRETATLKCYPIPRHDTVYWYQQGPGQDPQFLISFYEKMQSDKGSIPDRFSAQQFSDYHSELNMSSLELGDSALYFCASSLGRGSISYNEQFFGPGTRLTVL.

CDR3: CASSSGPGTGKNEQFF. This chain links TRBV7-3 with TRBJ2-1; TCRdb outputs TRBD1, but without DNA this stays unchecked. CDR1 SGHTA and CDR2 FQGTGA come from the germline V gene. There are 16 residues in the CDR3. The full variable domain, with the rest looked up from reference TRBV7-3 and TRBJ2-1, is GAGVSQTPSNKVTEKGKYVELRCDPISGHTALYWYRQSLGQGPEFLIYFQGTGAADDSGLPNDRFFAVRPEGSVSTLKIQRTERGDSAVYLCASSSGPGTGKNEQFFGPGTRLTVL.

The chain couples TRBV27 to TRBJ2-7; absent DNA, TCRdb's TRBD1 call cannot be checked. Germline CDR1 and CDR2: MNHEY and SMNVEV (reference sequence). This CDR3 has 12 residues. CDR3 residues: CASSDRAGEQYF.

CDR3 sequence reads: CASSQARLPGRGEQFF. The gene calls are TRBV4-3 and TRBJ2-1; TCRdb calls TRBD1, which cannot be checked without DNA. The CDR3 is 16 amino acids. Germline V lookup: CDR1 LGHNA, CDR2 YSLEER.

The genes are TRBV20-1 and TRBJ2-7; with no DNA, the TCRdb D assignment of TRBD1 cannot be verified. The CDR3 extends over 14 amino acids. Germline CDR1 and CDR2: DFQATT and SNEGSKA (reference sequence). The CDR3 sequence: CSARPGQGIYEQYF.

This sequence joins TRBV28 and TRBJ2-1; as DNA is missing, the TRBD2 call by TCRdb cannot be tested. Germline V gene lookup returns CDR1 MDHEN and CDR2 SYDVKM. The CDR3 consists of 14 residues. CDR3 sequence: CASSLLGQSDEQFF.

The chain recombines TRBV25-1 with TRBJ2-5; as DNA is missing, the TRBD2 call by TCRdb cannot be tested. The CDR3 consists of 13 residues. Germline CDR1 and CDR2: MGHDK and SYGVNS. CDR3 amino acids: CASSDPLSETQYF.

The chain recombines TRBV15 with TRBJ1-1; TCRdb gives TRBD1 as the D gene, but with no DNA this cannot be confirmed. The germline V gene has CDR1 LNHNV and CDR2 YYDKDF (reference sequence). CDR3 size: 14 residues. This CDR3 is CATRDRQLSTEAFF.

The chain's CDR3 is CASSRGLAKDYEQYF. The chain joins TRBV7-9 to TRBJ2-7; TCRdb names TRBD2, which stays unverified in the absence of DNA. The CDR3 totals 15 residues. Germline CDR1 reads SEHNR; CDR2 reads FQNEAQ (reference sequence).

This chain links TRBV27 with TRBJ1-1. In germline, CDR1 is MNHEY, CDR2 SMNVEV (reference sequence). The CDR3 length is 14 residues. CDR3 region: CASRLGGLNTEAFF.

The chain links TRBV4-1 to TRBJ2-7; TCRdb returns TRBD1, unconfirmable since there is no DNA. This CDR3 has 16 amino acids. CDR1 is MGHRA, CDR2 YSYEKL, per germline. CDR3 sequence reads: CASSQEQRKGSYEQYF.

This rearrangement joins TRBV28 to TRBJ2-7; with no DNA, the TCRdb D assignment of TRBD1 cannot be verified. The germline V gene has CDR1 MDHEN and CDR2 SYDVKM. The CDR3 covers 14 residues. Here the CDR3 reads CASSQTGTVYEQYF.

The rearrangement uses TRBV29-1 and TRBJ2-1; absent DNA, TCRdb's TRBD2 call cannot be checked. This CDR3 has 16 residues. Germline V gene sequence: CDR1 SQVTM, CDR2 ANQGSEA. The CDR3 sequence: CSVEEGGTRSYNEQLF.

The chain couples TRBV5-5 to TRBJ1-4; as DNA is missing, the TRBD1 call by TCRdb cannot be tested. Germline V gives CDR1 SGHKS, CDR2 YYEKEE (reference sequence). The CDR3 is 15 residues long. CDR3 protein: CASSLAGQGYGKLFF.

The chain has TRBV9 and TRBJ2-1; no DNA is available, so the TRBD1 call from TCRdb remains unchecked. Germline CDR1 is SGDLS and CDR2 is YYNGEE. This CDR3 contains 14 residues. The CDR3 sequence: CASSVGDVGGEQFF.